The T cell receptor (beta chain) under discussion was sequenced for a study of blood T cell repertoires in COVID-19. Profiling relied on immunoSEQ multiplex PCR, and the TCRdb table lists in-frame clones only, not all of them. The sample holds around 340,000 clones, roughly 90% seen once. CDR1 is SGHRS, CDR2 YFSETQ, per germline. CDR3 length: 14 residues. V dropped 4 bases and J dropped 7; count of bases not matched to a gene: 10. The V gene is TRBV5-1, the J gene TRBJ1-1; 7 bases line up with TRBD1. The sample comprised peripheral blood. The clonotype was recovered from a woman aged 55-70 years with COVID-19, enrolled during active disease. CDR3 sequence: CASSRIPGQYEAFF. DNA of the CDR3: TGCGCCAGCAGCAGAATTCCGGGACAGTATGAAGCTTTCTTT.